Listed below are T cell receptor beta chains from one sample, sequenced in a study of cytomegalovirus exposure and HLA in healthy donors. Profiling relied on immunoSEQ multiplex PCR, and the TCRdb table lists in-frame clones only, not all of them. The top ten clones hold about 6% of a sample with some 98,000 clones, approximately 84% of them seen once. The sequenced sample was PBMCs. The receptors originated from a young man in good health and CMV-seropositive. Each CDR3 is given with its conserved first and last residue. D genes are given only for firm matches.

NA,TRBV19,CASSPQVGNTEAFF
NA,TRBV28,CASSPTLGPYEQYF
TRBD2,TRBV7-2,CASSLAVTSADTQYF
TRBD1,TRBV14,CASSPLTGTGFFEQYF
NA,TRBV7-2,CASSLDSNEQFF
TRBD1,TRBV7-2,CASSLDRGDYEQYF
TRBD2,TRBV5-1,CASSNGTSGRQDTQYF
NA,TRBV7-2,CASSLEGGLLYGYTF
TRBD2,TRBV5-1,CASSLGGGYTDTQYF
NA,TRBV19,CASSPTVILNTGELFF
NA,TRBV6-1,CASIQAYEQYF
NA,TRBV6-5,CASRHRDKGSYEQYF
NA,TRBV7-8,CASSKNQGLLNTEAFF
NA,TRBV9,CASTSSGGTEAFF
NA,TRBV2,CASSTMGQSASGNQPQHF
TRBD1,TRBV27,CASTPGQGPSYEQYF
TRBD1,TRBV4-1,CASSPRTGRNEKLFF
NA,TRBV27,CASSLTSGGQPQHF
NA,TRBV11-3,CASSSGVQGDNYGYTF
NA,TRBV10-3,CATQGSQANYGYTF
NA,TRBV2,CASSEQGFDGYTF
NA,TRBV6-5,CASSYGLSTDTQYF
TRBD1,TRBV7-2,CASSTGQGAASSSF
TRBD1,TRBV4-3,CASSPKDRGGNYEQYF
TRBD2,TRBV5-1,CASSLEPSGTYEQYF
TRBD1,TRBV19,CASLNTRDRSYEQYF
TRBD1,TRBV27,CASSLSGTGWSLYGYTF
TRBD2,TRBV4-1,CASSQPAGVNTGELFF
TRBD1,TRBV4-3,CASSQDAGQDYNSPLHF
TRBD1,TRBV6-6,CASSYGQVQSQPQHF
TRBD1,TRBV9,CASSSRRTGGGLWSYNEQFF
TRBD2,TRBV18,CASSPWLAENTGELFF
NA,TRBV4-2,CASSQEIGLNTGELFF
TRBD2,TRBV19,CASSTGTSGVNEQFF
NA,TRBV9,CASSVDQVYNEQFF
TRBD2,TRBV9,CASSAKGLVGSYNEQFF
NA,TRBV5-1,CASSSYGQNTEAFF
TRBD1,TRBV18,CASSLLTGGAAQETQYF
TRBD1,TRBV11-3,CASSLLGQSSYEQYF